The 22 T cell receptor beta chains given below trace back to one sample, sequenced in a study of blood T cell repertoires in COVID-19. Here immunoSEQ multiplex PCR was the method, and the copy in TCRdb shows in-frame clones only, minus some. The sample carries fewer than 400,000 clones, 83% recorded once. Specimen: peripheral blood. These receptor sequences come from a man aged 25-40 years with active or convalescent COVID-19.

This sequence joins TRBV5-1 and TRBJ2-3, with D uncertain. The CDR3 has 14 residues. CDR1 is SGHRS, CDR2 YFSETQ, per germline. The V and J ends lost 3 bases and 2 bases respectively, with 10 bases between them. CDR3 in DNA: TGCGCCAGCAGCTCGAGTTCTTCCACAGATACGCAGTATTTT. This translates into CASSSSSSTDTQYF. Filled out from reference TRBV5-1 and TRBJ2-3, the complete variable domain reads KAGVTQTPRYLIKTRGQQVTLSCSPISGHRSVSWYQQTPGQGLQFLFEYFSETQRNKGNFPGRFSGRQFSNSRSEMNVSTLELGDSALYLCASSSSSSTDTQYFGPGTRLTVL.

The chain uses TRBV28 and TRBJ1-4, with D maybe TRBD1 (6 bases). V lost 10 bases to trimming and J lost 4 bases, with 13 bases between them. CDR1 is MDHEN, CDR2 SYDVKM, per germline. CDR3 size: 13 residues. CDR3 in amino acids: CATIRQVNEKLFF. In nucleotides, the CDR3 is TGTGCCACCATTCGACAGGTTAATGAAAAACTGTTTTTT. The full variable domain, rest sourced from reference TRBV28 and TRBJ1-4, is DVKVTQSSRYLVKRTGEKVFLECVQDMDHENMFWYRQDPGLGLRLIYFSYDVKMKEKGDIPEGYSVSREKKERFSLILESASTNQTSMYLCATIRQVNEKLFFGSGTQLSVL.

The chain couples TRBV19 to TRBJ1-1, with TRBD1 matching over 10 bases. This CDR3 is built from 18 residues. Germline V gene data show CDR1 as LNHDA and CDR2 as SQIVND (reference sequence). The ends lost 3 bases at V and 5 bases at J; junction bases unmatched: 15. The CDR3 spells CASSIGSGTGVLGTEAFF. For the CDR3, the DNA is TGTGCCAGTAGTATTGGGTCGGGGACAGGGGTGTTAGGAACTGAAGCTTTCTTT.

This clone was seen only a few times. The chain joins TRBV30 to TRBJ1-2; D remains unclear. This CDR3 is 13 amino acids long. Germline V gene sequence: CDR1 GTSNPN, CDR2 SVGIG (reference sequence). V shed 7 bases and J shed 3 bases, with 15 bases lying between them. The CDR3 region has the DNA TGTGCCTCCGGATCACTGAGGCACTATGGCTACACCTTC. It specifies CASGSLRHYGYTF.

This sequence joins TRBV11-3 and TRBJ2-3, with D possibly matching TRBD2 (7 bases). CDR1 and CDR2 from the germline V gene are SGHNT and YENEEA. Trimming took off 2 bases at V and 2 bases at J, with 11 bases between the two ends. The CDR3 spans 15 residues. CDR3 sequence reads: CASSLRGGATDTQYF. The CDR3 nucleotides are TGTGCCAGCAGCTTAAGGGGGGGGGCCACAGATACGCAGTATTTT.

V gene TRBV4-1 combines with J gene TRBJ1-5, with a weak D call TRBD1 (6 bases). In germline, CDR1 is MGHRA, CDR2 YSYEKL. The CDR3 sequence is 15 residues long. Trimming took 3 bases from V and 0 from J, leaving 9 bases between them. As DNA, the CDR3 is TGCGCCAGCAGCCACACAGGGCATAGCAATCAGCCCCAGCATTTT. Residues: CASSHTGHSNQPQHF.

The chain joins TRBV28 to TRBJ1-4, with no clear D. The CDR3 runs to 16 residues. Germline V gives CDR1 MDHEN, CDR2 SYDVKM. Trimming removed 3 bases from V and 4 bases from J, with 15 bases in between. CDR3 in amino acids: CASSFTGGLINEKLFF. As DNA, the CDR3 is TGTGCCAGCAGTTTCACGGGAGGCCTGATTAATGAAAAACTGTTTTTT.

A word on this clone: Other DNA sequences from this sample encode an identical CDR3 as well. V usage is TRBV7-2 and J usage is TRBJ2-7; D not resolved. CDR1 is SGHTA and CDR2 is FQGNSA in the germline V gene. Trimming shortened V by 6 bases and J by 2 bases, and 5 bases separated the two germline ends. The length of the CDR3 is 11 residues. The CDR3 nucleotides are TGTGCCAGCAGTTCTACCTACGAGCAGTACTTC. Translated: CASSSTYEQYF.

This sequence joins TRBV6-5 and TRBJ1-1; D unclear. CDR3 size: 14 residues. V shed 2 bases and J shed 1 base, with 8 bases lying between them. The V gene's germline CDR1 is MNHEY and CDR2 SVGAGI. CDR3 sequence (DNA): TGTGCCAGCAGTTACAGGAGGCAGAACACTGAAGCTTTCTTT. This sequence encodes CASSYRRQNTEAFF.

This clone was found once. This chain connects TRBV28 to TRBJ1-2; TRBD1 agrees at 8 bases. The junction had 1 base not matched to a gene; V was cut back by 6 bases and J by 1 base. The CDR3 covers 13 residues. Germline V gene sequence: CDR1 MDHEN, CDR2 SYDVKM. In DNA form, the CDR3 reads TGTGCCAGCAGGGGACAGGTTAACTATGGCTACACCTTC. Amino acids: CASRGQVNYGYTF.

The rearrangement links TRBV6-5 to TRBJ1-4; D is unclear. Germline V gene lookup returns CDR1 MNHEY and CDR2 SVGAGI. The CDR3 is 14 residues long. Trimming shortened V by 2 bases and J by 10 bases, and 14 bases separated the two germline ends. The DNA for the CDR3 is TGTGCCAGCAGTTACGCTGTCAACGGTGGAAAACTGTTTTTT. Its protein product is CASSYAVNGGKLFF.

The DNA for the CDR3 is TGTGCCACCAGTGGGACAGGGGTCGGGGGCTATGGCTACACCTTC. Translated, it gives CATSGTGVGGYGYTF. The chain uses TRBV24-1 and TRBJ1-2; 9 nucleotides align to TRBD1. V lost 5 bases, J lost 4 bases, and 7 bases stayed unmatched. Germline V gene data show CDR1 as KGHDR and CDR2 as SFDVKD. The CDR3 is 15 amino acids.

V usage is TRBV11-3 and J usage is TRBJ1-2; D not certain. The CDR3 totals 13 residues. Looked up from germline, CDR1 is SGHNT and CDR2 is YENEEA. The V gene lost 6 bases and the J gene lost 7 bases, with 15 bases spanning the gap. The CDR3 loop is CASRANGRVGYTF. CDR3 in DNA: TGTGCCAGCAGGGCAAACGGGCGGGTTGGCTACACCTTC.

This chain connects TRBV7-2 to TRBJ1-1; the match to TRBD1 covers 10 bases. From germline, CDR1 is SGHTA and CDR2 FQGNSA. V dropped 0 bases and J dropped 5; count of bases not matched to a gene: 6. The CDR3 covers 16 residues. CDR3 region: CASSLAQGQGRTEAFF. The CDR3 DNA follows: TGTGCCAGCAGCTTAGCGCAGGGACAGGGGAGGACTGAAGCTTTCTTT.

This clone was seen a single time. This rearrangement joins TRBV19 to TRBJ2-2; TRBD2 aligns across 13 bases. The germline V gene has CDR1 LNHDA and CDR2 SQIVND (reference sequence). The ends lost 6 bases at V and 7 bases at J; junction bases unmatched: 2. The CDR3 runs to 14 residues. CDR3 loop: CASRGLAGVGELFF. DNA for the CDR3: TGTGCCAGTAGAGGACTAGCGGGGGTCGGGGAGCTGTTTTTT.

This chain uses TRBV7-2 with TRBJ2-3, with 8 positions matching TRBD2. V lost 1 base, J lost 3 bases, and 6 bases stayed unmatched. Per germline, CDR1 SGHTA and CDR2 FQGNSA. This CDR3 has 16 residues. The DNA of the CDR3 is TGTGCCAGCAGCTTAGTGTCGGGAGGGCCGACAGATACGCAGTATTTT. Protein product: CASSLVSGGPTDTQYF.

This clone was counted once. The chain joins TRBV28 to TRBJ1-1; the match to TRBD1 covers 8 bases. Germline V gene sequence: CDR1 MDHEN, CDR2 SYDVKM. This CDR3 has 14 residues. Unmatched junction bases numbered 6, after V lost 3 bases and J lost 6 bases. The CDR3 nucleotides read TGTGCCAGCAGTTTTGATCAGGGGGCTGCTGAAGCTTTCTTT. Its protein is CASSFDQGAAEAFF.

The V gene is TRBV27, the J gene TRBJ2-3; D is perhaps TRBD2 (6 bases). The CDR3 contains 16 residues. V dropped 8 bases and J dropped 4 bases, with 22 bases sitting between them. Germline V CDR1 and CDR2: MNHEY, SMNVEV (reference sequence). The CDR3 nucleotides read TGTGCCAGCGGCCAGCGGGCCTCCGTTCATCCAGATACGCAGTATTTT. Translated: CASGQRASVHPDTQYF.

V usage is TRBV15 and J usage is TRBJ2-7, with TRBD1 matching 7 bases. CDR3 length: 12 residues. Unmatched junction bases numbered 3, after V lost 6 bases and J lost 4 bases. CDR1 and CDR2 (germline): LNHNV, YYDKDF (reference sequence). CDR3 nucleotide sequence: TGTGCCACCAGAGGGACAGTTTACGAGCAGTACTTC. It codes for CATRGTVYEQYF.

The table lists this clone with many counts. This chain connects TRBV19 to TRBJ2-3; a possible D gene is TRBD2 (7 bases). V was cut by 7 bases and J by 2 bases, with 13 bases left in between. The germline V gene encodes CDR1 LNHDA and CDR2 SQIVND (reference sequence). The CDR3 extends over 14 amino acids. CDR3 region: CASIRAGATDTQYF. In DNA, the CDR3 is TGTGCCAGTATTAGGGCGGGGGCCACAGATACGCAGTATTTT.

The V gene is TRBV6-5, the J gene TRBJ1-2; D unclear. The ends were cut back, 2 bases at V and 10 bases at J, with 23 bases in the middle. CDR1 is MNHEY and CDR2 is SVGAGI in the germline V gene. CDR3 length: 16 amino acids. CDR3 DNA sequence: TGTGCCAGCAGTTACGAGGCAGCGAGTACGCACCAAGTCTACACCTTC. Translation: CASSYEAASTHQVYTF.

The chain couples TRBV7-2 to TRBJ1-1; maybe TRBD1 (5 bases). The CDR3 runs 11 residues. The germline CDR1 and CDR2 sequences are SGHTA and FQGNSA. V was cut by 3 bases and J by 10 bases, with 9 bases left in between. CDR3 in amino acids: CASSFGGAAFF. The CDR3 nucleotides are TGTGCCAGCAGCTTCGGAGGGGCAGCTTTCTTT.